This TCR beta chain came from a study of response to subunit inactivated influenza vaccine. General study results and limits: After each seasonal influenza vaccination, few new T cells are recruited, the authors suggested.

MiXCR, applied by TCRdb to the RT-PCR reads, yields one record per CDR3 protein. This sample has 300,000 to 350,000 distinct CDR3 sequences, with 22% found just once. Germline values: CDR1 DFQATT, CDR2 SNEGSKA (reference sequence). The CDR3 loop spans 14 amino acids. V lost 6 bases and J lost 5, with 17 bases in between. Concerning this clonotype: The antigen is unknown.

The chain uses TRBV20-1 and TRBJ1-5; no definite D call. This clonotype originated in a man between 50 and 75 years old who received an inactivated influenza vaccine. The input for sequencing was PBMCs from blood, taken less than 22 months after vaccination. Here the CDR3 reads CSAPRNSWDQPQHF. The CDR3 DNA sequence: TGCAGTGCCCCTAGGAACAGTTGGGATCAGCCCCAGCATTTT.